One and the same sample provided the 30 T cell receptor beta chains below, sequenced in a study of beta chain features in type 1 diabetes. Study-wide points: When Type 1 diabetes patients were examined, their TCRB CDR3s proved moderately but significantly shorter in all four CD4+ subsets.

Expressed TCRB transcripts were sequenced, since all the RNA that had been isolated was reverse transcribed. Method: immunoSEQ multiplex PCR; TCRdb's copy keeps in-frame clones and lacks some. Here the sample spans 240,000 or so clones, about 14% being singletons. These receptors' antigens are unknown. The material sequenced was naive CD4+ T cells from blood. All receptors come from a man aged 25-45 years with type 1 diabetes.

Only one count was recorded for this clone. The chain is built from TRBV2 and TRBJ2-7; D is undetermined. This CDR3 has 11 amino acids. Germline-derived CDR1 and CDR2 are SNHLY and FYNNEI. The germline V and J ends were trimmed by 2 bases and 6 bases, with 5 bases remaining between them. The DNA of the CDR3 is TGTGCCAGCAGTGAACTCGTCGAGCAGTACTTC. Protein: CASSELVEQYF.

This clone was counted a few times. The rearrangement uses TRBV6-1 and TRBJ2-6, with 7 positions matching TRBD1. V lost 2 bases, J lost 12 bases, and 7 bases stayed unmatched. Germline loops: CDR1 MNHNS, CDR2 SASEGT. The CDR3 loop spans 14 amino acids. CDR3 sequence (DNA): TGTGCCAGCAGTGAACTCGACAGGGCTACCGTCCTGACTTTC. Translation gives CASSELDRATVLTF.

The V gene is TRBV5-1, the J gene TRBJ2-7; TRBD2 matches at 7 bases. V trimming: 0 bases; J trimming: 4 bases; junction bases outside the gene matches: 4. From germline, CDR1 is SGHRS and CDR2 YFSETQ. The CDR3 totals 14 residues. CDR3 region: CASSLEGEGYEQYF. The DNA of the CDR3 is TGCGCCAGCAGCTTGGAAGGGGAGGGGTACGAGCAGTACTTC.

This clone appeared a few times. The chain uses TRBV5-6 and TRBJ2-5; D gene uncertain. This CDR3 comprises 15 residues. Per the germline V gene, CDR1 is SGHDT and CDR2 is YYEEEE. V shed 0 bases and J shed 2 bases, with 11 bases lying between them. The CDR3 DNA is TGTGCCAGCAGCTTGGTTTCACTCTCTCAAGAGACCCAGTACTTC. It encodes CASSLVSLSQETQYF. The full variable domain, with the rest looked up from reference TRBV5-6 and TRBJ2-5, is DAGVTQSPTHLIKTRGQQVTLRCSPKSGHDTVSWYQQALGQGPQFIFQYYEEEERQRGNFPDRFSGHQFPNYSSELNVNALLLGDSALYLCASSLVSLSQETQYFGPGTRLLVL.

This clone was counted a few times. This chain's CDR3 is CASSSGQQYEQYF. CDR3 DNA: TGTGCCAGCAGCTCGGGACAGCAGTACGAGCAGTACTTC. The chain couples TRBV5-4 to TRBJ2-7, with 7 bases fitting TRBD1. The V and J ends lost 3 bases and 4 bases, in that order; junction bases with no gene match: 4. CDR3 length equals 13 residues. Germline assignment: CDR1 SGHNT and CDR2 YYREEE (reference sequence).

A few counts support this clone. This rearrangement joins TRBV27 to TRBJ2-5; D might be TRBD2 (5 bases). The ends were cut back, 6 bases at V and 5 bases at J, with 13 bases in the middle. Germline V CDR1 and CDR2: MNHEY, SMNVEV (reference sequence). This CDR3 has 13 residues. The CDR3 sequence is CASRPRGGETQYF. DNA for the CDR3: TGTGCCAGCAGGCCCCGGGGTGGGGAGACCCAGTACTTC.

The chain couples TRBV18 to TRBJ2-1; a weak D match, TRBD1 (5 bases). The CDR3 length is 14 residues. Trimming pared 1 base from V and 3 bases from J, leaving 7 bases between. Germline CDR1 reads KGHSH; CDR2 reads LQKENI. This chain's CDR3 is CASSPLQGYNEQFF. CDR3 coding DNA: TGTGCCAGCTCACCACTCCAGGGCTACAATGAGCAGTTCTTC.

The rearrangement uses TRBV4-2 and TRBJ1-1, with D perhaps matching TRBD1 (5 bases). Germline lookup yields CDR1 LGHNA and CDR2 YNFKEQ. The CDR3 length is 14 residues. The germline V and J ends were trimmed by 0 bases and 2 bases, with 7 bases remaining between them. The CDR3 region is CASSQETVNTEAFF. The CDR3 nucleotides are TGTGCCAGCAGCCAAGAGACAGTTAACACTGAAGCTTTCTTT.

The chain joins TRBV7-9 to TRBJ2-5; D gene unclear. The CDR3 is 11 residues long. Trimming left V 5 bases short and J 5 bases short, with 6 bases between. Germline CDR1 reads SEHNR; CDR2 reads FQNEAQ (reference sequence). CDR3 DNA sequence: TGTGCCAGCAGCCCCGCGGAGACCCAGTACTTC. It codes for CASSPAETQYF.

The chain recombines TRBV7-2 with TRBJ2-3, with D possibly TRBD2 on 5 matching bases. Per germline, CDR1 SGHTA and CDR2 FQGNSA. The CDR3 contains 14 residues. Trimming removed 5 bases from V and 2 bases from J, with 11 bases in between. The CDR3 here is CASSIERNTDTQYF. Written as DNA, the CDR3 is TGTGCCAGCAGCATCGAGCGGAACACAGATACGCAGTATTTT.

The CDR3 reads CASSDTYTTEAFF. CDR3 DNA: TGTGCCAGCAGTGACACCTATACCACTGAAGCTTTCTTT. V and J are TRBV6-6 and TRBJ1-1; D not certain. V shed 5 bases and J shed 4 bases, with 11 bases lying between them. Per the germline V gene, CDR1 is MNHNY and CDR2 is SVGAGI (reference sequence). The CDR3 totals 13 residues.

This clone showed up just a few times. The chain couples TRBV4-2 to TRBJ1-1; D might be TRBD1 (6 bases). The germline V gene has CDR1 LGHNA and CDR2 YNFKEQ. The V and J ends lost 0 bases and 6 bases respectively, with 11 bases between them. The CDR3 loop spans 14 amino acids. The CDR3 region is CASSQDPGVAEAFF. The CDR3 DNA sequence: TGTGCCAGCAGCCAAGATCCAGGGGTTGCTGAAGCTTTCTTT.

This clone was seen only a few times. The gene calls are TRBV9 and TRBJ1-2; 10 nucleotides agree with TRBD1. Germline-derived CDR1 and CDR2 are SGDLS and YYNGEE. J gave up 5 bases and V 10 bases, and 11 bases lay outside the gene matches. The CDR3 has 14 amino acids. The CDR3 loop is CASQVGQGPYGYTF. DNA of the CDR3: TGTGCCTCCCAGGTGGGACAGGGGCCTTATGGCTACACCTTC. The full variable domain, in which reference TRBV9 and TRBJ1-2 provide the parts outside the CDR3, is DSGVTQTPKHLITATGQRVTLRCSPRSGDLSVYWYQQSLDQGLQFLIQYYNGEERAKGNILERFSAQQFPDLHSELNLSSLELGDSALYFCASQVGQGPYGYTFGSGTRLTVV.

The chain has TRBV11-2 and TRBJ2-1, with D unclear. The CDR3 length is 14 residues. Trimming pared 5 bases from V and 6 bases from J, leaving 14 bases between. Germline assignment: CDR1 SGHAT and CDR2 FQNNGV. In nucleotides, the CDR3 is TGTGCCAGCAGCCAAGAGGCGTCTTCCAATGAGCAGTTCTTC. It translates to CASSQEASSNEQFF.

The chain carries TRBV6-6 and TRBJ2-5, with TRBD2 as a possible D gene (5 bases). V was trimmed by 6 bases and J by 2 bases, leaving 16 bases between them. The germline V gene has CDR1 MNHNY and CDR2 SVGAGI (reference sequence). The CDR3 runs to 15 residues. This CDR3 is CASSPNFEGQETQYF. CDR3 DNA: TGTGCCAGCAGCCCCAATTTCGAGGGACAAGAGACCCAGTACTTC.

This chain links TRBV7-2 with TRBJ2-2; 7 nucleotides align to TRBD2. CDR1 is SGHTA and CDR2 is FQGNSA in the germline V gene. The CDR3 extends over 15 amino acids. The J segment lost 4 bases and the V segment lost 5 bases, leaving 7 bases of the junction unmatched. CDR3 coding DNA: TGTGCCAGCAGCCGACGGGAGGCGGGCACCGGGGAGCTGTTTTTT. Translation gives CASSRREAGTGELFF.

This clone was found a few times. The V gene is TRBV7-2, the J gene TRBJ2-7; TRBD2 matches 8 bases. After removal of 2 bases from V and 6 bases from J, the junction contained 6 bases not matched to a gene. CDR1 is SGHTA and CDR2 is FQGNSA in the germline V gene. This CDR3 is 14 amino acids long. CDR3 region: CASSLRLASFEQYF. The CDR3 DNA follows: TGTGCCAGCAGCTTAAGACTAGCGTCTTTCGAGCAGTACTTC.

The rearrangement uses TRBV11-2 and TRBJ1-1; 12 positions match TRBD1. V shed 2 bases and J 5 bases; nucleotides not matched to a gene: 9. CDR3 length: 17 amino acids. From germline, CDR1 is SGHAT and CDR2 FQNNGV. The CDR3 DNA is TGTGCCAGCAGCTTAAGCGGGACAGGGGGCTTGGGTACTGAAGCTTTCTTT. Translated, it gives CASSLSGTGGLGTEAFF.

CDR3 sequence reads: CASRQGQNTGELFF. Here the CDR3 DNA reads TGTGCCAGCAGACAGGGTCAGAACACCGGGGAGCTGTTTTTT. This chain links TRBV6-4 with TRBJ2-2, with D tentatively TRBD1 (6 bases). There are 14 residues in the CDR3. Germline V CDR1 and CDR2: MRHNA, SNTAGT. Trimming pared 6 bases from V and 1 base from J, leaving 9 bases between.

In this sample, this clone turned up a few times. The V gene is TRBV7-6, the J gene TRBJ1-1, with D possibly TRBD1 on 5 matching bases. The CDR3 extends over 14 amino acids. V shed 2 bases and J shed 1 base, with 8 bases lying between them. From germline, CDR1 is SGHVS and CDR2 FNYEAQ. CDR3 bases: TGTGCCAGCAGCTTACAGGGCCGGAACACTGAAGCTTTCTTT. Encoded protein: CASSLQGRNTEAFF. The full variable domain, in which reference TRBV7-6 and TRBJ1-1 provide the parts outside the CDR3, is GAGVSQSPRYKVTKRGQDVALRCDPISGHVSLYWYRQALGQGPEFLTYFNYEAQQDKSGLPNDRFSAERPEGSISTLTIQRTEQRDSAMYRCASSLQGRNTEAFFGQGTRLTVV.

The V gene is TRBV7-9, the J gene TRBJ1-1; 8 bases are a match to TRBD1. The germline gives CDR1 SEHNR, CDR2 FQNEAQ (reference sequence). Unmatched junction bases numbered 6, after V lost 2 bases and J lost 7 bases. This CDR3 region has 14 residues. The CDR3 is CASSLLQGASEAFF. The CDR3 coding sequence is TGTGCCAGCAGCTTACTGCAGGGGGCGAGTGAAGCTTTCTTT.

This sequence joins TRBV6-1 and TRBJ2-3, with D possibly matching TRBD1 (6 bases). This CDR3 is built from 12 residues. The V gene lost 2 bases and the J gene lost 6 bases, with 6 bases spanning the gap. Germline CDR1 and CDR2: MNHNS and SASEGT. The CDR3 bases are TGTGCCAGCAGTGAACAGGGGGATACGCAGTATTTT. Translating it yields CASSEQGDTQYF.

This rearrangement joins TRBV7-9 to TRBJ2-2, with 7 bases fitting TRBD1. CDR1 is SEHNR, CDR2 FQNEAQ, per germline (reference sequence). The CDR3 contains 16 residues. The trim removed 5 bases at V and 6 bases at J, leaving 12 bases unmatched. In nucleotides, the CDR3 is TGTGCCAGCAGCCCTCACAGGGGAGAGGGGCCCGGGGAGCTGTTTTTT. It translates to CASSPHRGEGPGELFF.

The chain is built from TRBV10-3 and TRBJ1-5, with D possibly being TRBD1 (6 bases). V gave up 0 bases and J gave up 2 bases, with 11 bases separating them. Germline assignment: CDR1 ENHRY and CDR2 SYGVKD. The CDR3 consists of 16 residues. CDR3 nucleotide sequence: TGTGCCATCAGTGAGTCGACCAGGGGTGGCAATCAGCCCCAGCATTTT. Its translation is CAISESTRGGNQPQHF.

This clone was seen a handful of times. The rearrangement links TRBV25-1 to TRBJ2-5; 8 nucleotides align to TRBD2. The CDR3 extends over 16 amino acids. V lost 8 bases, J lost 1 base, and 12 bases stayed unmatched. CDR1 is MGHDK, CDR2 SYGVNS, per germline. The CDR3 protein is CASARGASGLQETQYF. For the CDR3, the DNA is TGTGCCAGCGCACGAGGGGCTAGCGGGCTCCAAGAGACCCAGTACTTC.

This clone was counted between two and nine times. This chain joins TRBV30 and TRBJ1-4, with a possible D match to TRBD1 (5 bases). Deletions cut 4 bases from V and 5 bases from J, with 11 bases between. The CDR3 is 13 amino acids. Germline CDR1 reads GTSNPN; CDR2 reads SVGIG (reference sequence). CDR3 loop: CAWTKGRNEKLFF. The CDR3 DNA follows: TGTGCCTGGACAAAGGGGCGGAATGAAAAACTGTTTTTT.

The V call is TRBV4-1, the J call TRBJ2-2; perhaps TRBD2 as D (7 bases). Germline V lookup: CDR1 MGHRA, CDR2 YSYEKL. CDR3 length equals 19 residues. Trimming cost V 3 bases and J 4 bases, with 24 bases left between them. DNA for the CDR3: TGCGCCAGCAGCCAGTCGAGGGGGAGGGCCTTCTCAGGCACCGGGGAGCTGTTTTTT. Protein sequence: CASSQSRGRAFSGTGELFF.

The chain has TRBV15 and TRBJ2-3; 7 bases are a match to TRBD2. Trimming took 7 bases from V and 2 from J; bases not matched to a gene: 6. The germline V gene has CDR1 LNHNV and CDR2 YYDKDF (reference sequence). The CDR3 loop spans 14 amino acids. In DNA, the CDR3 is TGTGCCACCACCGACCGGGACTACACAGATACGCAGTATTTT. It specifies CATTDRDYTDTQYF.

This clone has only a few counts. The gene calls are TRBV19 and TRBJ2-1; D gene unclear. The CDR3 sequence is 11 residues long. V dropped 6 bases and J dropped 7 bases, with 7 bases sitting between them. The germline V gene has CDR1 LNHDA and CDR2 SQIVND (reference sequence). The CDR3 region is CASRRKNEQFF. The DNA for the CDR3 is TGTGCCAGTAGGAGGAAGAATGAGCAGTTCTTC.

This clone has only a few counts. The rearrangement joins TRBV4-1 to TRBJ2-2; 13 bases fit TRBD2. Germline values: CDR1 MGHRA, CDR2 YSYEKL. V shed 3 bases, J shed 6 bases, and the junction held 7 bases outside the gene matches. This CDR3 is 17 amino acids long. For the CDR3, the DNA is TGCGCCAGCAGCCATTACCGACTAGCGGGAGGCCCCGGGGAGCTGTTTTTT. Encoded protein: CASSHYRLAGGPGELFF.